This TCR beta chain was identified during a study of Ad26.COV2.S vaccination and SARS-CoV-2 variants. Here immunoSEQ multiplex PCR was the method, and the copy in TCRdb shows in-frame clones only, minus some. The sample lists a few hundred thousand clones, 80% to 95% seen once, with 10% to 15% in the top ten. The V gene end was trimmed by 3 bases and the J gene end by 4 bases; junction bases not matched to a gene: 13. CDR3 length: 17 amino acids. Germline values: CDR1 MGHRA, CDR2 YSYEKL. Sample treatment: some 19 received Ad26.COV2.S at low or high dose, single or two shots; 5 received placebo; per-sample allocation not given. Sampling happened 63 days after the first vaccine or placebo injection.

The sample here was peripheral blood, taken in a trial of Ad26.COV2.S vaccine versus placebo. The chain combines TRBV4-1 with TRBJ2-7; 9 positions match TRBD2. This clonotype originated in a person between 18 and 60 years old who received the Ad26.COV2.S COVID-19 vaccine or a placebo. As DNA, the CDR3 is TGCGCCAGCAGCCATTCCCTGATAGCGGGAGATGGGTACGAGCAGTACTTC. Protein product: CASSHSLIAGDGYEQYF.